This TCR beta chain was sequenced in a study of blood T cell repertoires in COVID-19. Across the study: The United States, Italy and Spain supplied acute and convalescent COVID-19 samples. T cells, B-cell-depleted T cells, or PBMCs provided the cDNA or gDNA that served as material.

CDR1 and CDR2 (germline): GTSNPN, SVGIG (reference sequence). The CDR3 consists of 12 residues. Between the trimmed V and J ends, which lost 8 bases and 5 bases, there was a span of 15 bases. As handled by the study authors: Nucleated cell number was recorded as an estimate derived from reference gene primer amplification. TCRdb keeps only in-frame clones here, not all; method: immunoSEQ multiplex PCR. That table furnishes V, J and clone size, whereas the DNA furnished D and trimming. The sample gives approximately 140,000 clones, roughly 84% of which show up once; 1.1% to 1.5% is in the top ten. The sequenced material came from peripheral blood. This receptor was obtained from a man in his sixties with acute or convalescent COVID-19. The chain combines TRBV30 with TRBJ1-1; no clear D. CDR3 amino acids: CASQTPRTEAFF. CDR3 DNA: TGTGCCAGTCAGACTCCCCGAACTGAAGCTTTCTTT.